This T cell receptor beta chain derives from a study of cytomegalovirus exposure and HLA in healthy donors. Study-wide findings and caveats: Further analysis was carried out later, and it showed several of the most significant clusters appearing linked to common viral pathogens. Associated with HLA alleles at 0.05 false discovery rate in a later analysis were around 15,000 TCR beta sequences. A later analysis showed that HLA-associated TCR beta chains had undergone more clonal expansion than equally common others.

Looked up from germline, CDR1 is MNHEY and CDR2 is SVGAGI. The CDR3 is 13 amino acids. The V end lost 8 bases, the J end lost 0 bases, and 11 bases lay between the germline ends. The PCR had 60 Vbeta and 13 Jbeta primers. The data were produced by immunoSEQ multiplex PCR, yet TCRdb's version contains in-frame clones alone and is incomplete. The sample shows tens of thousands of clones, around 80% of them seen only once. This clone occurred a few times. What it binds is unknown. Sequenced material: PBMCs. The TCR was taken from a man in his forties in good health and CMV-seronegative. V and J are TRBV6-5 and TRBJ2-7; the D is unclear. CDR3 loop: CASRRLSSYEQYF. The CDR3 DNA sequence: TGTGCCAGCCGGAGACTGTCCTCCTACGAGCAGTACTTC.